This T cell receptor beta chain was captured by sequencing in a study of CD8 T cells in Susac syndrome. A quantity of roughly 0.5 to 1 ug RNA underwent reverse transcription using random hexamers. Across 54 Vbeta and 13 Jbeta, TCR beta CDR3 was amplified with immunoSEQ multiplex PCR. TCRdb re-derived calls from the immunoSEQ multiplex PCR reads in MiXCR, one entry per CDR3 protein. The sample consists of about 400,000 distinct CDR3 sequences, around 85% of them appearing once. The CDR3 is made up of 15 amino acids. The germline V gene has CDR1 SGHKS and CDR2 YYEKEE (reference sequence). V lost 0 bases, J lost 5 bases, and 12 bases lay in between. Purification of the CD8+ and CD4+ T cells relied on negative isolation, and TEMRA cells underwent FACS enrichment.

This chain joins TRBV5-5 and TRBJ2-1; the D is unclear. Sequencing was carried out using CD8+ T cells from PBMCs. The clonotype comes from a human donor with multiple sclerosis. CDR3 sequence reads: CASSLGHLTDNEQFF. In DNA, the CDR3 is TGTGCCAGCAGCTTGGGCCACCTCACCGACAATGAGCAGTTCTTC. The full variable domain, completed using reference TRBV5-5 and TRBJ2-1, is DAGVTQSPTHLIKTRGQQVTLRCSPISGHKSVSWYQQVLGQGPQFIFQYYEKEERGRGNFPDRFSARQFPNYSSELNVNALLLGDSALYLCASSLGHLTDNEQFFGPGTRLTVL.